The 3 T cell receptor beta chains listed next were all sequenced from one sample in a study of T-cell reconstitution after alpha-beta-depleted transplantation in children (dated by TCRdb to the mid-2010s). Libraries were constructed by PCR. Data came from an Illumina HiSeq 2500. TCR library preparation used molecular barcoding, with unique molecular identifiers applied to normalize quantification of the TCRbeta repertoire. The public reads were quality trimmed at Q25 with fastp and then assembled into clones with MiXCR by TCRdb, keeping productive beta chains. Each entry is one CDR3 protein sequence, shown with its most common DNA and genes. The sample includes about 600,000 distinct CDR3 sequences, with over 9.5% observed a single time. Clones ranked in the top ten supply less than 4.5% of the sample. The source was PBMCs from the stem cell graft donor, collected from the stem cell graft. The receptors were sampled from a human donor who donated a stem cell graft to a child with acute myeloid leukemia.

This clonotype turned up a few times. The chain recombines TRBV5-1 with TRBJ2-1; D is perhaps TRBD1 (7 bases). The germline V gene has CDR1 SGHRS and CDR2 YFSETQ. The CDR3 has 15 amino acids. The V end lost 0 bases, the J end lost 7 bases, and 14 bases lay between the germline ends. The CDR3 coding sequence is TGCGCCAGCAGCTTGGGGTCAGGGGGGACGAATGAGCAGTTCTTC. Translating it yields CASSLGSGGTNEQFF. Together with reference TRBV5-1 and TRBJ2-1, the CDR3 gives the full variable domain: KAGVTQTPRYLIKTRGQQVTLSCSPISGHRSVSWYQQTPGQGLQFLFEYFSETQRNKGNFPGRFSGRQFSNSRSEMNVSTLELGDSALYLCASSLGSGGTNEQFFGPGTRLTVL.

The chain has TRBV7-3 and TRBJ2-7; 12 nucleotides agree with TRBD2. The J segment lost 7 bases and the V segment lost 4 bases, leaving 5 bases of the junction unmatched. This CDR3 is built from 14 residues. Germline CDR1 reads SGHTA; CDR2 reads FQGTGA. The CDR3 sequence: CASSSTGTSGEQYF. In DNA form, the CDR3 reads TGTGCCAGCAGCTCTACCGGGACTAGCGGGGAGCAGTACTTC.

This clonotype has at least ten counts. The chain recombines TRBV24-1 with TRBJ2-1; tentative D call: TRBD2 (6 bases). This CDR3 comprises 17 residues. Deletions cut 2 bases from V and 1 base from J, with 14 bases between. From germline, CDR1 is KGHDR and CDR2 SFDVKD. The CDR3 protein is CATSDWRAGRSYNEQFF. DNA for the CDR3: TGTGCCACCAGTGATTGGAGGGCGGGACGATCCTACAATGAGCAGTTCTTC.